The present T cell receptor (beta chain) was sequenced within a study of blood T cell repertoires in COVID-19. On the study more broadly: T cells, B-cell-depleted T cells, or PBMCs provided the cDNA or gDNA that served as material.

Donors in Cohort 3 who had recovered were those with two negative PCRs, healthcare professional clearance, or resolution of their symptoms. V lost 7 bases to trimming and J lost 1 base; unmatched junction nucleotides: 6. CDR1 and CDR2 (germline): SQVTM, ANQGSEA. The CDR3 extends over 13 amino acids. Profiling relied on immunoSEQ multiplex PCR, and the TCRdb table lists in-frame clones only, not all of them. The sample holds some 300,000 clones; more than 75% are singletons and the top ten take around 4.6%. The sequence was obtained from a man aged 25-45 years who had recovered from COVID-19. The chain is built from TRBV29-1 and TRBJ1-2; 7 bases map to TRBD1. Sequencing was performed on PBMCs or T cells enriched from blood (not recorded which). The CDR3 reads CSARTGLNYGYTF. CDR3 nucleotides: TGCAGCGCTCGGACAGGACTTAACTATGGCTACACCTTC.